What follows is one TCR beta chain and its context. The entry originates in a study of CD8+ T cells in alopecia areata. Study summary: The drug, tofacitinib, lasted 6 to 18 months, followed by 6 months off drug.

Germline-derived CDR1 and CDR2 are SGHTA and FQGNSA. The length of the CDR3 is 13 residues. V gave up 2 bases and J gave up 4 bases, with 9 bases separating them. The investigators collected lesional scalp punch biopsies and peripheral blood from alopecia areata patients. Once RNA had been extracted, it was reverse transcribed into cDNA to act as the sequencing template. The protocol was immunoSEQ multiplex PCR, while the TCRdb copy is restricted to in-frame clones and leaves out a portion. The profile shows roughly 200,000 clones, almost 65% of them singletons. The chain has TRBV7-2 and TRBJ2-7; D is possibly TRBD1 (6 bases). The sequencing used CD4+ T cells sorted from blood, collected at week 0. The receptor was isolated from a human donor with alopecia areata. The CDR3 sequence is CASSLTTGYEQYF. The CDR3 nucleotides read TGTGCCAGCAGCTTAACGACAGGATACGAGCAGTACTTC. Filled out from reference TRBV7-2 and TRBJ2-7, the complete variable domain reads GAGVSQSPSNKVTEKGKDVELRCDPISGHTALYWYRQSLGQGLEFLIYFQGNSAPDKSGLPSDRFSAERTGGSVSTLTIQRTQQEDSAVYLCASSLTTGYEQYFGPGTRLTVT.